These 17 T cell receptor beta chains share one sample of origin, sequenced in a study of early T cells in non-severe SARS-CoV-2 infection. MiXCR, applied by TCRdb to the 5' RACE reads, yields one record per CDR3 protein. The sample yields about 26,000 distinct CDR3 sequences, 5% to 6.5% seen once. Sequenced input: whole blood. The receptors were gathered from an adult who was a healthcare worker with PCR-confirmed SARS-CoV-2 infection or an uninfected control (not recorded which).

This clonotype was observed at least ten times. This sequence joins TRBV5-6 and TRBJ1-5; TRBD1 might be the D (5 bases). Trimming took 3 bases from V and 3 from J, leaving 13 bases between them. CDR1 is SGHDT, CDR2 YYEEEE, per germline. The CDR3 is made up of 15 amino acids. CDR3 bases: TGTGCCAGCAGCTCCGGCTGGACAAACAATCAGCCCCAGCATTTT. Its translation: CASSSGWTNNQPQHF.

This clonotype showed up many times. The rearrangement uses TRBV20-1 and TRBJ2-2, with a possible D match to TRBD2 (5 bases). Germline V lookup: CDR1 DFQATT, CDR2 SNEGSKA (reference sequence). The length of the CDR3 is 16 residues. V gave up 1 base and J gave up 5 bases, with 17 bases separating them. CDR3 nucleotides: TGCAGTGCTAGAGCCCCGGGGTCCCCGCGGACCGGGGAGCTGTTTTTT. Residues: CSARAPGSPRTGELFF.

This clonotype turned up a few times. The CDR3 DNA sequence: TGCAGTGGCAGGGGGAGGGGTAATGAAAAACTGTTTTTT. Translated, it gives CSGRGRGNEKLFF. The gene calls are TRBV20-1 and TRBJ1-4, with 7 nucleotides matching TRBD1. Losses at the gene ends were 7 bases for V and 4 bases for J; bases not matched to a gene: 6. Germline V lookup: CDR1 DFQATT, CDR2 SNEGSKA (reference sequence). The CDR3 has 13 amino acids.

In this sample, this clonotype turned up many times. The chain couples TRBV12-3 or TRBV12-4 to TRBJ1-3; perhaps TRBD1 as D (5 bases). The CDR3 runs 14 residues. V shed 6 bases and J shed 2 bases, with 11 bases lying between them. The CDR3 here is CASSQTGTGNTIYF. As DNA, the CDR3 is TGTGCCAGCAGCCAAACAGGAACTGGAAACACCATATATTTT.

This clonotype was found a few times. The J gene is TRBJ2-3, the V gene TRBV7-8; 15 nucleotides match TRBD2. The CDR3 runs 17 residues. The germline CDR1 and CDR2 sequences are SGHVS and FQNEAQ. With V trimmed by 2 bases and J by 5 bases, 5 bases remained unmatched. In DNA form, the CDR3 reads TGTGCCAGCAGCTTACGGACTAGCGGGGGGGCGAGAGATACGCAGTATTTT. Protein: CASSLRTSGGARDTQYF.

At least ten counts were recorded for this clonotype. The chain employs TRBV14 and TRBJ2-7, with 8 bases lining up with TRBD1. V lost 3 bases to trimming and J lost 2 bases; unmatched junction nucleotides: 3. This CDR3 has 14 residues. CDR1 is SGHDN and CDR2 is FVKESK in the germline V gene. DNA for the CDR3: TGTGCCAGCAGCCACTGGACAGGGCCCTACGAGCAGTACTTC. This sequence encodes CASSHWTGPYEQYF.

This clonotype has ten or more counts. V and J are TRBV20-1 and TRBJ2-5; 9 nucleotides line up with TRBD2. The trim removed 0 bases at V and 4 bases at J, leaving 15 bases unmatched. Germline lookup yields CDR1 DFQATT and CDR2 SNEGSKA (reference sequence). The CDR3 loop spans 18 amino acids. The CDR3 bases are TGCAGTGCTAGAGACCCGCGGGGGGGCCAAGGTTCGGGAGAGACCCAGTACTTC. This encodes CSARDPRGGQGSGETQYF.

In regard to this clonotype: The junction does not match germline at one end; this may be a read error. J is TRBJ2-3 and V is TRBV4-3; maybe TRBD1 (5 bases). This CDR3 is built from 16 residues. The V gene's germline CDR1 is LGHNA and CDR2 YSLEER. CDR3 bases: TGCGCCAGCAGCCAAGGTAGCCATAGGGGCACAGATACGCTGTATTTT. Translated: CASSQGSHRGTDTLYF.

This clonotype was picked up a small number of times. The V and J genes are TRBV7-2 and TRBJ2-3; D not certain. Trimming took 5 bases from V and 5 from J, leaving 8 bases between them. The CDR3 is made up of 12 amino acids. The germline V gene has CDR1 SGHTA and CDR2 FQGNSA. Written as DNA, the CDR3 is TGTGCCAGCAGCCCTTCTCGAGATACGCAGTATTTT. Its protein is CASSPSRDTQYF.

This clonotype was detected only a few times. The rearrangement joins TRBV6-5 to TRBJ1-2, with D possibly matching TRBD1 (6 bases). V was pared by 2 bases and J by 6 bases, with 16 bases between. From germline, CDR1 is MNHEY and CDR2 SVGAGI. This CDR3 contains 15 residues. This chain's CDR3 is CASSYRGGPGNGYTF. In DNA form, the CDR3 reads TGTGCCAGCAGTTACCGGGGGGGGCCTGGCAATGGCTACACCTTC.

This clonotype has a handful of counts. In nucleotides, the CDR3 is TGTGCCAGCAGCTCAAGAGGGGATAGCACAGATACGCAGTATTTT. This encodes CASSSRGDSTDTQYF. The V call is TRBV9, the J call TRBJ2-3, with D perhaps matching TRBD1 or TRBD2 (5 bases each). Germline assignment: CDR1 SGDLS and CDR2 YYNGEE. CDR3 length equals 15 residues. The V end was cut by 4 bases, the J end by 0 bases, with 12 bases between. The full variable domain, in which reference TRBV9 and TRBJ2-3 provide the parts outside the CDR3, is DSGVTQTPKHLITATGQRVTLRCSPRSGDLSVYWYQQSLDQGLQFLIQYYNGEERAKGNILERFSAQQFPDLHSELNLSSLELGDSALYFCASSSRGDSTDTQYFGPGTRLTVL.

Judged by abundance, this clonotype is medium-sized (0.01 to 0.1%). V gene TRBV20-1 combines with J gene TRBJ2-7; 10 bases are shared with TRBD2. Germline V gene sequence: CDR1 DFQATT, CDR2 SNEGSKA (reference sequence). The ends lost 0 bases at V and 4 bases at J; junction bases unmatched: 6. The CDR3 totals 15 residues. The CDR3 region is CSARDASSGGYEQYF. The CDR3 DNA follows: TGCAGTGCTAGAGATGCGTCTAGCGGGGGTTACGAGCAGTACTTC.

At least ten counts were recorded for this clonotype. This sequence joins TRBV6-5 and TRBJ2-3; 10 bases are a match to TRBD2. With V trimmed by 10 bases and J by 6 bases, 10 bases remained unmatched. The germline gives CDR1 MNHEY, CDR2 SVGAGI. CDR3 length: 14 residues. The CDR3 is CATRTSGSVDTQYF. DNA for the CDR3: TGTGCCACCCGGACTAGCGGCTCTGTCGATACGCAGTATTTT.

V is TRBV6-5 and J is TRBJ1-1; possible D gene TRBD1, 6 bases. The CDR3 totals 15 residues. CDR1 MNHEY and CDR2 SVGAGI come from the germline V gene. The V and J ends lost 6 bases and 2 bases respectively, with 16 bases between them. CDR3 sequence reads: CASRPLDRINTEAFF. CDR3 DNA: TGTGCCAGCAGACCTCTTGACAGGATCAACACTGAAGCTTTCTTT.

The chain is built from TRBV20-1 and TRBJ1-5, with 11 bases matching TRBD1. V trimming: 5 bases; J trimming: 7 bases; junction bases outside the gene matches: 7. The CDR3 sequence is 14 residues long. Germline values: CDR1 DFQATT, CDR2 SNEGSKA (reference sequence). The chain's CDR3 is CSAPDRGLGQPQHF. CDR3 sequence (DNA): TGCAGTGCTCCGGACAGGGGGCTGGGACAGCCCCAGCATTTT.

This clonotype has ten or more counts. CDR3 sequence: CASSESAGQGKETQYF. CDR3 nucleotide sequence: TGCGCCAGCAGTGAGTCGGCGGGGCAGGGGAAAGAGACCCAGTACTTC. This rearrangement joins TRBV10-1 to TRBJ2-5; D possibly matches TRBD1 or TRBD2 (6 bases each). V was pared by 0 bases and J by 3 bases, with 14 bases between. Germline assignment: CDR1 WNHNN and CDR2 SYGVQD (reference sequence). This CDR3 is built from 16 residues.

This clonotype was counted ten times or more. The CDR3 region is CASRGLAGNTGELFF. DNA of the CDR3: TGTGCCAGCAGGGGACTAGCGGGGAACACCGGGGAGCTGTTTTTT. V gene TRBV6-1 combines with J gene TRBJ2-2; the match to TRBD2 covers 12 bases. In germline, CDR1 is MNHNS, CDR2 SASEGT. After removal of 6 bases from V and 1 base from J, the junction contained 0 bases not matched to a gene. This CDR3 comprises 15 residues.